Below are 21 T cell receptor beta chains sequenced from a single sample in a study of identical twins. TCRdb called the 5' RACE reads again in MiXCR, with one record for every CDR3 protein. The sample has more than 400,000 distinct CDR3 sequences; about 16% are singletons. The sample was also linked to a second study, of yellow fever vaccine responses in identical twins.

Source material: CD4+ T cells sorted from blood. Every receptor here comes from a woman younger than 35 in good health.

This clonotype showed up many times. The chain combines TRBV5-1 with TRBJ2-1, with 8 nucleotides matching TRBD2. Germline V gene sequence: CDR1 SGHRS, CDR2 YFSETQ. The CDR3 is 15 amino acids. The J segment lost 8 bases and the V segment lost 4 bases, leaving 11 bases of the junction unmatched. CDR3: CASSASGLVVDEQFF. For the CDR3, the DNA is TGCGCCAGCAGCGCTTCGGGACTAGTCGTCGATGAGCAGTTCTTC.

The chain carries TRBV5-1 and TRBJ2-7; TRBD1 aligns across 8 bases. In germline, CDR1 is SGHRS, CDR2 YFSETQ. J was trimmed by 3 bases and V by 0 bases; bases with no gene match: 8. The CDR3 is 16 residues long. The CDR3 nucleotides read TGCGCCAGCAGCTTGGTCCAGGGGGCTCAAAGCTACGAGCAGTACTTC. Translation gives CASSLVQGAQSYEQYF.

This clonotype was picked up a small number of times. The chain employs TRBV28 and TRBJ2-7; a possible D gene is TRBD2 (5 bases). V was cut by 5 bases and J by 6 bases, with 11 bases left in between. The V gene's germline CDR1 is MDHEN and CDR2 SYDVKM. This CDR3 is 12 amino acids long. The CDR3 reads CASSNRGSEQYV. In nucleotides, the CDR3 is TGTGCCAGCAGTAACCGGGGTTCCGAGCAGTACGTC.

This clonotype was counted between two and nine times. The junction does not match germline at one end; this may be a read error. V is TRBV7-2 and J is TRBJ2-1; 9 nucleotides line up with TRBD1. The length of the CDR3 is 15 residues. The germline gives CDR1 SGHTA, CDR2 FQGNSA. The CDR3 reads CASSSGTGSYKEQFF. The CDR3 DNA follows: TGTGCCAGCAGCTCCGGGACAGGGTCCTACAAAGAGCAGTTCTTC.

V gene TRBV7-7 combines with J gene TRBJ2-5, with D perhaps given as TRBD1 or TRBD2 (5 bases each). Trimming left V 5 bases short and J 1 base short, with 17 bases between. CDR1 is SSHAT and CDR2 is FNYEAQ in the germline V gene (reference sequence). This CDR3 contains 16 residues. The CDR3 sequence: CASSRGKTVFQETQYF. The CDR3 DNA reads as TGTGCCAGCAGCCGGGGAAAGACAGTGTTCCAAGAGACCCAGTACTTC. Combining the CDR3 with reference TRBV7-7 and TRBJ2-5 gives the whole variable domain GAGVSQSPRYKVTKRGQDVTLRCDPISSHATLYWYQQALGQGPEFLTYFNYEAQPDKSGLPSDRFSAERPEGSISTLTIQRTEQRDSAMYRCASSRGKTVFQETQYFGPGTRLLVL.

This clonotype was seen only a few times. The genes are TRBV20-1 and TRBJ2-4, with D possibly TRBD1 on 6 matching bases. Germline assignment: CDR1 DFQATT and CDR2 SNEGSKA (reference sequence). This CDR3 is built from 13 residues. Trimming took off 0 bases at V and 9 bases at J, with 12 bases between the two ends. In DNA, the CDR3 is TGCAGTGCTAGAGATCTTGTCAGGGGCATTCAGTACTTC. Protein: CSARDLVRGIQYF.

The chain joins TRBV5-1 to TRBJ1-5; perhaps TRBD1 as D (6 bases). Trimming cost V 4 bases and J 3 bases, with 14 bases left between them. The CDR3 extends over 15 amino acids. Germline loops: CDR1 SGHRS, CDR2 YFSETQ. In nucleotides, the CDR3 is TGCGCCAGCAGCCAGGGTGGACAGTCCAATCAGCCCCAGCATTTT. This gives the protein CASSQGGQSNQPQHF.

The chain has TRBV6-5 and TRBJ2-7, with 14 bases identical to TRBD2. V trimming: 2 bases; J trimming: 9 bases; junction bases outside the gene matches: 18. The CDR3 is made up of 19 amino acids. Germline loops: CDR1 MNHEY, CDR2 SVGAGI. CDR3 sequence (DNA): TGTGCCAGCAGTTACAGGGGACTAGCGGGAGTGGGCGGGCCTACGCGGCAGTACTTC. Translated, it gives CASSYRGLAGVGGPTRQYF.

This clonotype was picked up many times. The junction and the germline gene differ at one end; a read error may be behind it. This chain uses TRBV12-3 or TRBV12-4 with TRBJ2-2; 7 nucleotides line up with TRBD2. The CDR3 spans 13 residues. In nucleotides, the CDR3 is TGCGCCAGCAGGGAGGGCAACACCGGGGAGCTGTTTTTT. Encoded protein: CASREGNTGELFF.

This clonotype was found a few times. The genes are TRBV24-1 and TRBJ2-2, with D possibly being TRBD2 (6 bases). The CDR3 has 13 residues. Trimming left V 11 bases short and J 4 bases short, with 13 bases between. Per germline, CDR1 KGHDR and CDR2 SFDVKD. The CDR3 coding sequence is TGTGCCAGCCAGACTAGAGCCACCGGGGAGCTGTTTTTT. Translating it yields CASQTRATGELFF.

J is TRBJ2-1 and V is TRBV6-1; D call uncertain. Germline-derived CDR1 and CDR2 are MNHNS and SASEGT. The CDR3 length is 11 residues. V shed 6 bases and J shed 6 bases, with 6 bases lying between them. DNA for the CDR3: TGTGCCAGCAGGGAACTCAATGAGCAGTTCTTC. Translated, it gives CASRELNEQFF.

This clonotype was observed a handful of times. The V call is TRBV20-1, the J call TRBJ2-7; 8 positions match TRBD2. Germline CDR1 DFQATT, CDR2 SNEGSKA (reference sequence). CDR3 length equals 15 residues. The trim removed 0 bases at V and 5 bases at J, leaving 9 bases unmatched. CDR3 protein: CSARETPGLVDEQYF. The CDR3 DNA is TGCAGTGCTAGAGAGACCCCGGGACTAGTCGACGAGCAGTACTTC.

The chain has TRBV28 and TRBJ2-1; 12 bases align to TRBD1. CDR3 length equals 15 residues. V trimming: 4 bases; J trimming: 9 bases; junction bases outside the gene matches: 7. Germline CDR1 reads MDHEN; CDR2 reads SYDVKM. CDR3 DNA sequence: TGTGCCAGCAGTTCCTCCGGGACAGGGGGCACTGAGCAGTTCTTC. Protein product: CASSSSGTGGTEQFF.

This chain uses TRBV4-1 with TRBJ2-1; perhaps TRBD1 as D (7 bases). CDR1 MGHRA and CDR2 YSYEKL come from the germline V gene. Trimming shortened V by 2 bases and J by 3 bases, and 17 bases separated the two germline ends. The CDR3 spans 17 residues. The CDR3 DNA sequence: TGCGCCAGCAGCCAAATCTGGGCAGGGGGAGGCTACAATGAGCAGTTCTTC. Its translation: CASSQIWAGGGYNEQFF.

A few counts support this clonotype. This sequence joins TRBV7-2 and TRBJ2-7, with D perhaps matching TRBD1 (6 bases). The CDR3 sequence is 16 residues long. With 4 bases removed from V and 2 bases from J, the gap between germline ends came to 18 bases. The germline V gene encodes CDR1 SGHTA and CDR2 FQGNSA. CDR3 DNA: TGTGCCAGCAGCTACTCCCAGACAGGTTCTCCCTACGAGCAGTACTTC. Translation gives CASSYSQTGSPYEQYF.

This clonotype was detected ten times or more. V usage is TRBV12-3 or TRBV12-4 and J usage is TRBJ2-3; D is possibly TRBD1 or TRBD2 (5 bases each). This CDR3 is built from 15 residues. V shed 5 bases and J shed 2 bases, with 14 bases lying between them. The CDR3 protein is CASSLGTPSTDTQYF. CDR3 DNA: TGTGCCAGCAGTCTAGGGACGCCCTCCACAGATACGCAGTATTTT.

The V call is TRBV7-2, the J call TRBJ2-7, with no clear D. Deletions cut 1 base from V and 7 bases from J, with 11 bases between. This CDR3 has 13 residues. Germline assignment: CDR1 SGHTA and CDR2 FQGNSA. The DNA for the CDR3 is TGTGCCAGCAGCTTAGATGTGAACTGGGAGCAGTACGTC. It is translated as CASSLDVNWEQYV.

The chain combines TRBV3-1 with TRBJ2-1; D remains unclear. Germline lookup yields CDR1 LGHDT and CDR2 YNNKEL (reference sequence). The ends were cut back, 1 base at V and 2 bases at J, with 6 bases in the middle. This CDR3 is built from 14 residues. CDR3 region: CASSQASPYNEQFF. The CDR3 nucleotides are TGTGCCAGCAGCCAAGCCTCCCCCTACAATGAGCAGTTCTTC.

The rearrangement links TRBV12-3 or TRBV12-4 to TRBJ2-3, with a possible D match to TRBD1 (6 bases). The V end was cut by 10 bases, the J end by 0 bases, with 26 bases between. The CDR3 contains 18 residues. CDR3 region: CAICLSRFTGSSTDTQYF. Written as DNA, the CDR3 is TGTGCCATCTGTCTATCTAGATTCACAGGGAGTAGCACAGATACGCAGTATTTT.

The chain is built from TRBV5-1 and TRBJ2-5; D is unresolved. CDR3 length: 14 residues. CDR1 and CDR2 from the germline V gene are SGHRS and YFSETQ. Trimming left V 6 bases short and J 5 bases short, with 17 bases between. CDR3 coding DNA: TGCGCCAGCACCCTGAATGGTATCCGGGAGACCCAGTACTTC. It is translated as CASTLNGIRETQYF.

This clonotype was counted a few times. The J gene is TRBJ1-6, the V gene TRBV10-3, with a weak D call TRBD1 (5 bases). CDR1 and CDR2 from the germline V gene are ENHRY and SYGVKD. V dropped 2 bases and J dropped 0 bases, with 11 bases sitting between them. The CDR3 spans 17 residues. The CDR3 here is CAISEARVSSYNSPLHF. The CDR3 region has the DNA TGTGCCATCAGTGAGGCCAGGGTGAGCTCCTATAATTCACCCCTCCACTTT.